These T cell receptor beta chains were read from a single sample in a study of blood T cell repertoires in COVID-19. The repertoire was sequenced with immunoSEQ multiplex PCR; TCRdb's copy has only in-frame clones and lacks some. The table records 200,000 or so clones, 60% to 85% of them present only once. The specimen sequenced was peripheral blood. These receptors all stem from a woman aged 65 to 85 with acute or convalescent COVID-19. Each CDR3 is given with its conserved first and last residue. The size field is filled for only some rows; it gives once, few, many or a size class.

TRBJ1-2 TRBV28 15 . CASSSGTGTLYGYTF
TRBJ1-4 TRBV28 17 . CASSLYFPGTTNEKLFF
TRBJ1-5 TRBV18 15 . CASSPDRGILQPQHF
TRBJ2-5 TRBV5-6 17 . CASSLAGEEGGGETQYF
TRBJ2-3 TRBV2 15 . CASSPGTSGPDTQYF
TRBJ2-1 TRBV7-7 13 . CASSKGQNNEQFF
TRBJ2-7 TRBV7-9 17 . CASSLGLRDRGSYEQYF
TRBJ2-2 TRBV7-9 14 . CASSAWGGTGELFF
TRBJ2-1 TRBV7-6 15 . CASSSTGTSYNEQFF
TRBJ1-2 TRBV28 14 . CASSLRSAGDRYTF
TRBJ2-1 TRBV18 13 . CASSPRSRDEQFF
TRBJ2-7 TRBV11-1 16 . CASSSHATGGQNEQYF
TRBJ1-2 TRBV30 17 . CASSRFGYRALVGGYTF
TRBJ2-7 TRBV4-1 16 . CASSQDGTSGRGPQYF
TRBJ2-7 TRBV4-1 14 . CASSQGTSGYEQYF
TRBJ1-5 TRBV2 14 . CASSGTVAGQPQHF
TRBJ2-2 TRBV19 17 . CASSIKAGGGSTGELFF
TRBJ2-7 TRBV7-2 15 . CASSLELAPNYEQYF
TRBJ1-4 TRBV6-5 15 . CASSYSRQRSEKLFF
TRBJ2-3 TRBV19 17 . CASSSPVGAGVSDTQYF
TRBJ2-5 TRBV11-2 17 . CASSPTRGQLSQETQYF
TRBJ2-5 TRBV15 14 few CATSRAGGQETQYF
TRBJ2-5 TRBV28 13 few CASSLAGYETQYF
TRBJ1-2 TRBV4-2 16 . CASSQDGQVYRYGYTF
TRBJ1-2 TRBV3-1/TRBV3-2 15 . CASSQDRTGGWGYTF
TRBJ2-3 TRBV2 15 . CASSGSGSGTDTQYF
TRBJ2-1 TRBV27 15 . CASSYTGGAYNEQFF
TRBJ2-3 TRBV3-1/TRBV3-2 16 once CASHKGPGEGTDTQYF
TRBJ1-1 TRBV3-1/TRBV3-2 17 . CASSHLSPGRAAAEAFF
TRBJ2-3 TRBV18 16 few CASSPSAGLSTDTQYF
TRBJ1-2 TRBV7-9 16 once CASSFGTGGDNYGYTF
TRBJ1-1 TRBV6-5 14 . CASSPGQPNTEAFF
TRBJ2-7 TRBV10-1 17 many CASSESTVDRVTYEQYF
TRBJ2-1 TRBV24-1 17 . CATSDFKTTNIDDEQFF
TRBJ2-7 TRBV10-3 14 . CAIRGLAGQYEQYF
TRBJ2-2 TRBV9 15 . CASSVGDRNTGELFF
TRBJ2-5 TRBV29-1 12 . CSVVVRAETQYF